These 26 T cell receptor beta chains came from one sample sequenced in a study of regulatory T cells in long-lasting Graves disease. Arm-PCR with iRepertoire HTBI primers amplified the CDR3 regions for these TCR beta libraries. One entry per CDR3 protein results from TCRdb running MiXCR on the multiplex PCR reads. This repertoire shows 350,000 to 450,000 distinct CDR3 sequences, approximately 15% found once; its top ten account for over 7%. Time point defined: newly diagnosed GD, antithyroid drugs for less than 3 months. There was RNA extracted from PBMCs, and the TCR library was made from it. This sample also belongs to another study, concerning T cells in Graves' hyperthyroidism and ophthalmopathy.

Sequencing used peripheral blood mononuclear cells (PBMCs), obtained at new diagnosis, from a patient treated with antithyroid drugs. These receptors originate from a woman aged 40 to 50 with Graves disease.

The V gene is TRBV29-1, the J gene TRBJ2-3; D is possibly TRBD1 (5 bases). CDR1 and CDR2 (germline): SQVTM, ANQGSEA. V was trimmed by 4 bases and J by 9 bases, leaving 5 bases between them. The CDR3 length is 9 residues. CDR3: CSVGGTQYF. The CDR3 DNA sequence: TGCAGCGTTGGGGGCACGCAGTATTTT.

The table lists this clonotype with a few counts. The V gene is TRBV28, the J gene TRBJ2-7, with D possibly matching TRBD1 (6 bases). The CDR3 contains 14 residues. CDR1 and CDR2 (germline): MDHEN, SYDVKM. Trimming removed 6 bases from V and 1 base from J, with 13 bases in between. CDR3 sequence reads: CASSPYRESYEQYF. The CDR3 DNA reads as TGTGCCAGCAGCCCCTACAGGGAGTCCTACGAGCAGTACTTC.

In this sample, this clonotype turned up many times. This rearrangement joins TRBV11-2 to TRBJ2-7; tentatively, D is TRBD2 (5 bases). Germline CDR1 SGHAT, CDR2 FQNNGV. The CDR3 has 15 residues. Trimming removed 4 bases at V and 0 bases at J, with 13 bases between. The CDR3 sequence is CASSSLAGRSYEQYF. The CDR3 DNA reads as TGTGCCAGCAGCTCGTTGGCGGGCCGCTCCTACGAGCAGTACTTC.

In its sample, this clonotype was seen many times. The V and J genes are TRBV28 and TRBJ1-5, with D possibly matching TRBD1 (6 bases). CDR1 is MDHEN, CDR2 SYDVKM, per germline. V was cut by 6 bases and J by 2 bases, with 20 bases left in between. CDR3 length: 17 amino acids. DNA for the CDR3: TGTGCCAGCAGGAAACCTCGGACAGACCAAGGCAATCAGCCCCAGCATTTT. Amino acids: CASRKPRTDQGNQPQHF.

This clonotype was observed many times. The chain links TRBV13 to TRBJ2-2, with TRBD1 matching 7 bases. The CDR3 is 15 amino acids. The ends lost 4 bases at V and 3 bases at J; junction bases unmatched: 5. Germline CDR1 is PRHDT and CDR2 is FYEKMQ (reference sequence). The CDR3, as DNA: TGTGCCAGCAGCTCTTCCGGGACAGACACCGGGGAGCTGTTTTTT. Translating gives CASSSSGTDTGELFF.

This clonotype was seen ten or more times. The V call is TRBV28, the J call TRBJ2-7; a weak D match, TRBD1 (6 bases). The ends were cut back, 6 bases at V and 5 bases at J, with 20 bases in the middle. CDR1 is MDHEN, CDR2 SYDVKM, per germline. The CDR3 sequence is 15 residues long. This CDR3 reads CASRGDTLIVHEQYF. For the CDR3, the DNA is TGTGCCAGCAGAGGGGACACCCTAATCGTCCACGAGCAGTACTTC.

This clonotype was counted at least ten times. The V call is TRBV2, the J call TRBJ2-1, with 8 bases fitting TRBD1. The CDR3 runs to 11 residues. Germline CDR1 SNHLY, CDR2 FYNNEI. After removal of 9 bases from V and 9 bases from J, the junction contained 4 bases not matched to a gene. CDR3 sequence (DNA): TGTGCCAGTGACAGGGGAGTTGAGCAGTTCTTC. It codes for CASDRGVEQFF.

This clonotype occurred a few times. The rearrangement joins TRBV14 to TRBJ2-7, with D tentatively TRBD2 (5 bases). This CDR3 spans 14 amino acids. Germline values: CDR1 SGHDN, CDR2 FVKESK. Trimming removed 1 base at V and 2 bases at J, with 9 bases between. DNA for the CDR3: TGTGCCAGCAGCCAAGTCCCCGGGACCTACGAGCAGTACTTC. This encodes CASSQVPGTYEQYF.

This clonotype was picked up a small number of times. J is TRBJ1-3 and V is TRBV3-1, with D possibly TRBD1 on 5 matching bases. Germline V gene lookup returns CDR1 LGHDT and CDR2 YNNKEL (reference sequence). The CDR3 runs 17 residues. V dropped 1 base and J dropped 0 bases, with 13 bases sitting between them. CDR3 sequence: CASSQAWGPISGNTIYF. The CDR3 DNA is TGTGCCAGCAGCCAAGCATGGGGACCCATCTCTGGAAACACCATATATTTT.

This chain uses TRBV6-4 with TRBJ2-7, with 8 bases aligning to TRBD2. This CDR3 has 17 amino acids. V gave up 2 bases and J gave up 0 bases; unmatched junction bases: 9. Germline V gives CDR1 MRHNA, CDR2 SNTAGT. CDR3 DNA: TGTGCCAGCAGTGACGCCGTGTGGACTAGCTACTCCTACGAGCAGTACTTC. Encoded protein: CASSDAVWTSYSYEQYF.

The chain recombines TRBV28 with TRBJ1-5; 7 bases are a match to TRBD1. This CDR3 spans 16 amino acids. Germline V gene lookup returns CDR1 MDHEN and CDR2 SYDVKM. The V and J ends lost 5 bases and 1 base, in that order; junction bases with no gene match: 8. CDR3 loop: CASSPPGQNSNQPQHF. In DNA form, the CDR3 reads TGTGCCAGCAGTCCCCCGGGACAGAACAGCAATCAGCCCCAGCATTTT.

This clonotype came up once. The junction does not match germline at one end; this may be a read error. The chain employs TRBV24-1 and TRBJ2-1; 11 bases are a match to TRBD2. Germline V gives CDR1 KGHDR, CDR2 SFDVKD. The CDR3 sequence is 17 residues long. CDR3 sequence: CASSLRQRTSGRNEQFF. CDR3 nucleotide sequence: TGTGCCAGCAGTTTAAGGCAGCGGACTAGCGGGCGCAATGAGCAGTTCTTC.

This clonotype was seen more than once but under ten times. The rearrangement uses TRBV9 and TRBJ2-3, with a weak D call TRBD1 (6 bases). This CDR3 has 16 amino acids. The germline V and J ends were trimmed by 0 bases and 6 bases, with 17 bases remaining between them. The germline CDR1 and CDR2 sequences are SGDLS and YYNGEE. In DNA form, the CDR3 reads TGTGCCAGCAGCGTAGGGGTATATACAGGGTCCGATACGCAGTATTTT. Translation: CASSVGVYTGSDTQYF.

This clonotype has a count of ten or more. CDR3 in DNA: TGTGCCACCAGTGACTCGGGACTCCAAGAGACCCAGTACTTC. Translated: CATSDSGLQETQYF. J is TRBJ2-5 and V is TRBV24-1; a possible D gene is TRBD2 (6 bases). V was cut by 4 bases and J by 1 base, with 9 bases left in between. CDR1 is KGHDR and CDR2 is SFDVKD in the germline V gene. CDR3 length equals 14 residues.

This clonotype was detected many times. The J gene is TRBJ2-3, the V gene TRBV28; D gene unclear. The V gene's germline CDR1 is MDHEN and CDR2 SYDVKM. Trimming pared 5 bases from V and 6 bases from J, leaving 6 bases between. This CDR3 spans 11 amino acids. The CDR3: CASSPMDTQYF. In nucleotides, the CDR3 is TGTGCCAGCAGTCCTATGGATACGCAGTATTTT.

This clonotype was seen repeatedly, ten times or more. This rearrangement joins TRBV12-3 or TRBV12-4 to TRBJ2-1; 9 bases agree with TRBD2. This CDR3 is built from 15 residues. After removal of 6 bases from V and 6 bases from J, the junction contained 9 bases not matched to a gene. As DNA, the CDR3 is TGTGCCAGCAGCCCCAGCGGGAGGTTCCCCAATGAGCAGTTCTTC. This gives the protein CASSPSGRFPNEQFF.

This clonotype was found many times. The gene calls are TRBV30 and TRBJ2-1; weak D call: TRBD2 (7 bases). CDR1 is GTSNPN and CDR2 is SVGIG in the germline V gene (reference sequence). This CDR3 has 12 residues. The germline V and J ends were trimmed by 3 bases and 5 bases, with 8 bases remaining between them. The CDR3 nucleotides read TGTGCCTGGAGGGGGGGGCACAATGAGCAGTTCTTC. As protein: CAWRGGHNEQFF.

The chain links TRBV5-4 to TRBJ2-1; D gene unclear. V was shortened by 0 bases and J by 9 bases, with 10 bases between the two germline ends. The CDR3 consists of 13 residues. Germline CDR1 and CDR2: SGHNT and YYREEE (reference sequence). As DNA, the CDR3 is TGTGCCAGCAGCTTGGGACAAAACGGTGAGCAGTTCTTC. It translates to CASSLGQNGEQFF.

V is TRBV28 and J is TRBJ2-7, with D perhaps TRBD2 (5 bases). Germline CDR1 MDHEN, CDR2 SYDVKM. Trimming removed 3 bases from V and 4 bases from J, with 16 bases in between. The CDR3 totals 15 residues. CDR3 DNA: TGTGCCAGCAGTTTGACCGCAACGGGGAAGTACGAGCAGTACTTC. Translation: CASSLTATGKYEQYF.

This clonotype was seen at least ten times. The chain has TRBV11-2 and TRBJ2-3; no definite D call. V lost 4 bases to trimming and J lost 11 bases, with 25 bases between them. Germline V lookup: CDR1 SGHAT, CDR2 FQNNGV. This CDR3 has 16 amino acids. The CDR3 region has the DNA TGTGCCAGCAGCTCCTGGCTGACGGCTTACGGTATTCGGCAGTATTTT. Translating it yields CASSSWLTAYGIRQYF.

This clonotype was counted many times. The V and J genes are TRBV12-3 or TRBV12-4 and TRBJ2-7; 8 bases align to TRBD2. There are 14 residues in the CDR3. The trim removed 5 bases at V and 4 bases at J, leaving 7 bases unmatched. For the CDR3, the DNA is TGTGCCAGCAGTAGTAGCGGGGCCTTATACGAGCAGTACTTC. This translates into CASSSSGALYEQYF.

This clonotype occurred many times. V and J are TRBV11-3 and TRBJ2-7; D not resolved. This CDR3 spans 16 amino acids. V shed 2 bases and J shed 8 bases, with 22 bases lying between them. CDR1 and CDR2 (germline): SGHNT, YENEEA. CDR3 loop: CASSLYGPANPEKQYF. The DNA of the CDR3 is TGTGCCAGCAGCTTATATGGTCCAGCGAACCCAGAAAAGCAGTACTTC.

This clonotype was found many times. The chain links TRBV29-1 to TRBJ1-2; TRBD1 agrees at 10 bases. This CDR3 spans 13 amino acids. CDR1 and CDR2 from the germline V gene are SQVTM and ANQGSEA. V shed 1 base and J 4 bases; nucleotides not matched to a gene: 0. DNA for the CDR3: TGCAGCGTTGAAGGACAGGGGGCCTATGGCTACACCTTC. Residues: CSVEGQGAYGYTF. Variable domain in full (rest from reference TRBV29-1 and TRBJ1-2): SAVISQKPSRDICQRGTSLTIQCQVDSQVTMMFWYRQQPGQSLTLIATANQGSEATYESGFVIDKFPISRPNLTFSTLTVSNMSPEDSSIYLCSVEGQGAYGYTFGSGTRLTVV.

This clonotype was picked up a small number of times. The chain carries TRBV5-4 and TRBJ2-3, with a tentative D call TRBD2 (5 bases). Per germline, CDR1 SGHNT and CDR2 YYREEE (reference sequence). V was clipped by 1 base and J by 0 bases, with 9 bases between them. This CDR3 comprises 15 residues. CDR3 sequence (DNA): TGTGCCAGCAGCTTGACTAGTCGAAGCACAGATACGCAGTATTTT. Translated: CASSLTSRSTDTQYF.

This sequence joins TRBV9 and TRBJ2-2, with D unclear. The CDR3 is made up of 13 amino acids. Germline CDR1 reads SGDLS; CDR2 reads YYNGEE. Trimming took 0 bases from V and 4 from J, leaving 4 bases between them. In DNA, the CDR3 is TGTGCCAGCAGCGTAGATGGCACCGGGGAGCTGTTTTTT. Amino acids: CASSVDGTGELFF.

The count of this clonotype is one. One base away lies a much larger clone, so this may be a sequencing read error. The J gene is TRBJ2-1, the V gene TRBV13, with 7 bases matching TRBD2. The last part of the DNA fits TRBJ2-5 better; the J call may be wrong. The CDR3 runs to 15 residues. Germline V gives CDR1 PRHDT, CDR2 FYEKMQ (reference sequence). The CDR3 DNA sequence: TGTGCCAGCAGCAGAGCGGGACCCAAGAAGGAGACCCAGTACTTC. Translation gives CASSRAGPKKETQYF.